This T cell receptor beta chain comes out of a study of neurological immune-mediated disorders. One entry per CDR3 protein results from TCRdb running MiXCR on the 5' RACE reads. The sample lists 45,000 to 60,000 distinct CDR3 sequences; more than 3% were seen once. This clonotype has just a few counts. The target antigen is unknown. A junction boundary mismatches the germline segment, possibly from a read error. The study, taken as a whole, reports: Private repertoires in all groups were suggested by the absence of shared CDR3 amino acid sequences among expanded clones across subjects. The greatest TCR clonal expansion occurred in HTLV-1-associated myelopathy and the least in multiple sclerosis, which fell below healthy controls.

Germline-derived CDR1 and CDR2 are MNHEY and SVGAGI. This CDR3 comprises 14 residues. The sequence was collected from a young man with multiple sclerosis. Sequencing input: PBMCs. J is TRBJ1-6 and V is TRBV6-5, with D possibly being TRBD1 (6 bases). CDR3: CATSPWTVRGPLNF. The DNA for the CDR3 is TGTGCCACCTCCCCCTGGACAGTCCGAGGGCCCCTCAACTTT.